This record concerns one TCR beta chain sequence. This specimen comes from a study of T-cell reconstitution after alpha-beta-depleted transplantation in children. TCRbeta library preparation incorporated unique molecular identifiers. TCRdb reprocessed the PCR reads with MiXCR, giving one entry per CDR3 protein. Here the sample spans some 490,000 distinct CDR3 sequences, 12% being singletons. The CDR3 totals 16 residues. With 0 bases clipped from V and 2 bases from J, the junction kept 4 bases outside the gene matches. Germline-derived CDR1 and CDR2 are SGHRS and YFSETQ. The TCR originated in a human donor who donated a stem cell graft to a child with combined immunodeficiency. The sequencing used PBMCs from the stem cell graft donor, collected from the stem cell graft. The chain is built from TRBV5-1 and TRBJ2-3, with TRBD2 matching 9 bases. The DNA for the CDR3 is TGCGCCAGCAGCTTGGTTAGCGGGGGATACACAGATACGCAGTATTTT. Amino acid sequence: CASSLVSGGYTDTQYF.